This TCR beta chain was found in a study of neurological immune-mediated disorders. General study findings and limits: The greatest TCR clonal expansion occurred in HTLV-1-associated myelopathy and the least in multiple sclerosis, which fell below healthy controls. Private repertoires in all groups were suggested by the finding that expanded clones across subjects shared no CDR3 amino acid sequences.

Per the germline V gene, CDR1 is DFQATT and CDR2 is SNEGSKA (reference sequence). The CDR3 has 16 amino acids. The V and J ends lost 3 bases and 7 bases, in that order; junction bases with no gene match: 12. The unsorted libraries were prepared from 2 million PBMCs (stored at -80 C). The cDNA was synthesized by 5'RACE incorporating 10-nucleotide random UMIs. TCRdb independently ran MiXCR on the 5' RACE reads; one entry per CDR3 protein. Here the sample spans approximately 40,000 distinct CDR3 sequences, 10% being singletons. This clonotype has a count of ten or more. Antigen unknown. This receptor was identified in a woman in her 30s with HTLV-1-associated myelopathy (HAM/TSP). The sequenced sample was PBMCs. This chain connects TRBV20-1 to TRBJ1-6; 7 nucleotides align to TRBD1. The CDR3 region has the DNA TGCAGTGCTAGTCCCCGGACAGGAGCAAACAATTCACCCCTCCACTTT. The encoded protein is CSASPRTGANNSPLHF.